The 12 T cell receptor beta chains presented below share a single source sample, sequenced in a study of post-analysis software for immune sequencing data. General study findings and limits: Compared with controls, patients had more of roughly 5 TRBV segments, including TRBV5-6, TRBV5-1 and TRBV20-1.

No antigen is known for these receptors. Unique molecular identifiers featured in each of the TCR beta cDNA libraries. One entry per CDR3 protein results from TCRdb running MiXCR on the PCR reads. The sample includes around 200,000 distinct CDR3 sequences, over 25% of them seen just once. The sequencing input was blood. These receptors came from a girl under 18 with multiple sclerosis.

Points on this clonotype: A clone one base away is much larger, so this may be a read error. The V gene is TRBV10-3, the J gene TRBJ2-7, with TRBD1 matching 8 bases. The CDR3 covers 16 residues. Germline V gene lookup returns CDR1 ENHRY and CDR2 SYGVKD. Trimming at V came to 4 bases and at J to 0 bases, leaving 8 bases not matched to a gene. CDR3 nucleotide sequence: TGTGCCATCAGTGCCTCCCAGGGGGCAATCTCCTACGAGCAGTACTTC. It yields the protein CAISASQGAISYEQYF.

This clonotype was recorded many times. The rearrangement uses TRBV5-1 and TRBJ2-5; 9 positions match TRBD2. Germline V CDR1 and CDR2: SGHRS, YFSETQ. Trimming cost V 5 bases and J 11 bases; bases outside gene matches: 13. The length of the CDR3 is 14 residues. CDR3 coding DNA: TGCGCCAGCAGTACCGGGACTAGCTCTTATCAGCAGTACTTC. Protein: CASSTGTSSYQQYF.

On this clonotype itself: The germline gene is not matched at one end of the junction; a read error may be the cause. This sequence joins TRBV7-2 and TRBJ2-4; D remains ambiguous. The germline V gene has CDR1 SGHTA and CDR2 FQGNSA. The CDR3 has 13 residues. As DNA, the CDR3 is TGTGCCAGCAGCTTAGGAGGACCACCGAGGCCGGCCTTC. Protein product: CASSLGGPPRPAF.

The chain employs TRBV3-1 and TRBJ1-5; 7 bases map to TRBD1. CDR1 LGHDT and CDR2 YNNKEL come from the germline V gene (reference sequence). The CDR3 loop spans 15 amino acids. Trimming at V came to 5 bases and at J to 6 bases, leaving 10 bases not matched to a gene. The CDR3 loop reads CASSSRGAGGQPQHF. The CDR3 region has the DNA TGTGCCAGCAGCTCCAGAGGGGCAGGGGGTCAGCCCCAGCATTTT.

This clonotype was detected many times. The chain recombines TRBV20-1 with TRBJ2-4; D may match TRBD1 or TRBD2 (5 bases each). The germline V gene encodes CDR1 DFQATT and CDR2 SNEGSKA (reference sequence). V lost 6 bases, J lost 0 bases, and 18 bases lay in between. The CDR3 is 16 residues long. This CDR3 is CSALPPGPLAKNIQYF. In DNA, the CDR3 is TGCAGTGCCCTACCCCCGGGGCCACTAGCCAAAAACATTCAGTACTTC.

J is TRBJ1-1 and V is TRBV9; maybe TRBD1 (6 bases). This CDR3 is 14 amino acids long. V lost 3 bases and J lost 1, with 10 bases in between. The germline V gene has CDR1 SGDLS and CDR2 YYNGEE. The CDR3 region is CASSETGRNTEAFF. CDR3 DNA: TGTGCCAGCAGCGAGACAGGAAGGAACACTGAAGCTTTCTTT.

This clonotype was seen a few times. The CDR3 here is CSAREYSNQPQHF. In DNA form, the CDR3 reads TGCAGTGCTAGAGAATATAGCAATCAGCCCCAGCATTTT. This sequence joins TRBV20-1 and TRBJ1-5, with D unclear. This CDR3 region has 13 residues. Trimming removed 0 bases from V and 0 bases from J, with 3 bases in between. Germline V gene lookup returns CDR1 DFQATT and CDR2 SNEGSKA (reference sequence).

There are a few counts of this clonotype. CDR3 in amino acids: CSARGITVGEAFF. The CDR3 region has the DNA TGCAGTGCTAGAGGGATCACTGTTGGAGAAGCTTTCTTT. The chain joins TRBV20-1 to TRBJ1-1; D uncertain. V lost 1 base, J lost 8 bases, and 14 bases lay in between. The CDR3 is 13 residues long. Germline V gene data show CDR1 as DFQATT and CDR2 as SNEGSKA (reference sequence).

This chain connects TRBV5-1 to TRBJ2-3, with TRBD1 matching 9 bases. The V gene's germline CDR1 is SGHRS and CDR2 YFSETQ. This CDR3 is built from 17 residues. V shed 4 bases, J shed 2 bases, and the junction held 11 bases outside the gene matches. The CDR3 protein is CASSTKRDRVNTDTQYF. The CDR3 bases are TGCGCCAGCAGCACTAAAAGGGACAGGGTAAACACAGATACGCAGTATTTT. Looking up the rest from reference TRBV5-1 and TRBJ2-3 gives the full variable domain: KAGVTQTPRYLIKTRGQQVTLSCSPISGHRSVSWYQQTPGQGLQFLFEYFSETQRNKGNFPGRFSGRQFSNSRSEMNVSTLELGDSALYLCASSTKRDRVNTDTQYFGPGTRLTVL.

This clonotype has just a few counts. The chain is built from TRBV20-1 and TRBJ2-7, with 8 bases aligning to TRBD2. Germline CDR1 is DFQATT and CDR2 is SNEGSKA (reference sequence). This CDR3 is built from 13 residues. The V and J ends lost 6 bases and 4 bases, in that order; junction bases with no gene match: 8. CDR3 residues: CSAPGGGRYEQYF. As DNA, the CDR3 is TGCAGTGCACCCGGGGGGGGCAGGTACGAGCAGTACTTC.

As concerns this clonotype: Since a much larger clone is just one base distant, this may be a read error. The chain joins TRBV29-1 to TRBJ2-1; 14 nucleotides align to TRBD2. The DNA end is more similar to TRBJ2-7, so the J call may be wrong. The germline CDR1 and CDR2 sequences are SQVTM and ANQGSEA. This CDR3 spans 14 amino acids. The CDR3 sequence: CSVTSGRAYNEQYF. The CDR3 DNA reads as TGCAGCGTGACTAGCGGGAGGGCCTACAATGAGCAGTACTTC.

This clonotype was counted a single time. A much larger clone is a single base away; this may be a read error. Here the CDR3 reads CASSPLHWEGGNEQFF. The CDR3, as DNA: TGCGCCAGCAGCCCGCTTCACTGGGAGGGTGGCAATGAGCAGTTCTTC. V usage is TRBV5-1 and J usage is TRBJ2-1; 7 bases align to TRBD2. The CDR3 has 16 amino acids. V gave up 4 bases and J gave up 6 bases; unmatched junction bases: 13. CDR1 is SGHRS, CDR2 YFSETQ, per germline.